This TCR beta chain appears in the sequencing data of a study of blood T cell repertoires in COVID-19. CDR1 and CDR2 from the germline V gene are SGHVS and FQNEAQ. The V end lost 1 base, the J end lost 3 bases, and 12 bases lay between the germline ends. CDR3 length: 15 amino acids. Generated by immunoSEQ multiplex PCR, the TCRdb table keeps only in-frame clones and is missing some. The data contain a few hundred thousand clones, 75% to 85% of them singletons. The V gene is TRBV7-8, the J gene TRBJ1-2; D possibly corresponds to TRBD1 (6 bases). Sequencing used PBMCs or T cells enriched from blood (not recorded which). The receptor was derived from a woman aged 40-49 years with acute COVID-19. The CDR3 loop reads CASSLGIRTDYGYTF. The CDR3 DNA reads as TGTGCCAGCAGCTTAGGAATCAGGACAGACTATGGCTACACCTTC.